The T cell receptor beta chain under discussion was sequenced for a study of identical twins. V was cut by 7 bases and J by 5 bases, with 9 bases left in between. CDR3 length: 12 residues. The cDNA had a unique molecular identifier and a template-switch universal primer site. TCRdb re-derived calls from the 5' RACE reads in MiXCR, one entry per CDR3 protein. The top ten hold roughly 0.3% of the sample, which has 1.5 million or so distinct CDR3 sequences, about 31% seen once. The TCR was taken from a newborn girl in good health. This sequence joins TRBV12-3 or TRBV12-4 and TRBJ2-1, with unresolved D. Sequenced input: cord blood. The CDR3 is CASTYIHNEQFF. The CDR3, as DNA: TGTGCCAGCACCTACATTCACAATGAGCAGTTCTTC.